Listed below are T cell receptor beta chains from one sample, sequenced in a study of technical replicates of blood from a handful of donors. The assay was immunoSEQ multiplex PCR, and TCRdb's table has in-frame clones only and misses some. The repertoire holds 80,000 to 95,000 clones, with just under 95% as singletons. Specimen: T cells isolated from PBMCs. These TCRs come from a human donor in good health. CDR3s include the opening cysteine and the closing phenylalanine or tryptophan. The order of the fields is D gene, J gene, clone size, V gene, CDR3 DNA, CDR3 protein. A D gene is named only where the DNA matches it firmly. Only some rows state a clone size, as once, few, many or a class for expanded clones.

>.|TRBJ2-1|.|TRBV19
TGTGCCAGTAGCCTAGTTCCCTACAATGAGCAGTTCTTC
CASSLVPYNEQFF
>.|TRBJ2-7|.|TRBV10-2
TGCGCCAGCAGTGAGACACCGCCGGGAGTGATATACGAGCAGTACTTC
CASSETPPGVIYEQYF
>.|TRBJ2-7|.|TRBV15
TGTGCCACCAGCAGGGTCCCGGAGGGCTCCTACGAGCAGTACTTC
CATSRVPEGSYEQYF
>.|TRBJ2-7|.|TRBV6-1
TGTGCCAGCAGTGTATGGGGAGCCGAGTCATACGAGCAGTACTTC
CASSVWGAESYEQYF
>.|TRBJ1-6|.|TRBV11-2
TGTGCCAGCAGCCGCACCGGGACTGAAAATTCACCCCTCCACTTT
CASSRTGTENSPLHF
>.|TRBJ2-1|.|TRBV7-2
TGTGCCAGCAGTCGCACCGGGAAACACAATGAGCAGTTCTTC
CASSRTGKHNEQFF
>TRBD2|TRBJ2-1|.|TRBV5-1
TGCGCCAGCAGCTATCTAGCGGGGGGGAATGAGCAGTTCTTC
CASSYLAGGNEQFF
>.|TRBJ2-7|.|TRBV23-1
TGCGCCAGGGGGAGTGGTGGGGGGTACTACGAGCAGTACTTC
CARGSGGGYYEQYF
>TRBD2|TRBJ2-7|.|TRBV7-3
TGTGCCAGCAGCCCTCAGCGGGGGTTATGCTTC
CASSPQRGLCF
>.|TRBJ2-5|.|TRBV6-5
TGTGCCAGCAGTCCGGATTGGGGGGTAGGGACCCAGTACTTC
CASSPDWGVGTQYF
>TRBD1|TRBJ2-5|.|TRBV29-1
TGCAGCGTTGAAGTTGCGGGACAGGGGGGGCAAGAGACCCAGTACTTC
CSVEVAGQGGQETQYF
>TRBD1|TRBJ2-1|once|TRBV9
TGTGCCAGCAGCGTAGGGACAGGGGTTCTCAATGAGCAGTTCTTC
CASSVGTGVLNEQFF
>.|TRBJ1-5|.|TRBV6-1
TGTGCCAGCAGAGAGTTCTATAGCAATCAGCCCCAGCATTTT
CASREFYSNQPQHF
>.|TRBJ2-3|.|TRBV7-3
TGTGCCAGCAGCTTAGGTCTCGGTAGCACAGATACGCAGTATTTT
CASSLGLGSTDTQYF
>TRBD2|TRBJ2-1|.|TRBV11-2
TGTGCCAGCAGCTTAGTCAGCGGGGCGTACAATGAGCAGTTCTTC
CASSLVSGAYNEQFF
>.|TRBJ2-1|.|TRBV6-1
TGTGCCAGCAGTGAATTACAGGGAACTACCTCCTACAATGAGCAGTTCTTC
CASSELQGTTSYNEQFF
>TRBD1|TRBJ2-2|.|TRBV5-1
TGCGCCAGCAGCTGGGATACAGGGGTAGGGGAGCTGTTTTTT
CASSWDTGVGELFF
>.|TRBJ1-1|few|TRBV25-1
TGTGCCAGCAGCCGAGGGCTGTTCACTGAAGCTTTCTTT
CASSRGLFTEAFF
>.|TRBJ1-1|.|TRBV19
TGTGCCAGTAGTATAGAAGGAGGTGAAGCTTTCTTT
CASSIEGGEAFF
>.|TRBJ2-3|.|TRBV29-1
TGCAGCGTCCGGTGGAGGGGTTTGGATACGCAGTATTTT
CSVRWRGLDTQYF
>.|TRBJ1-5|.|TRBV6-1
TGTGCCAGCAGGACTGGGCGGGAGCCCCAGCATTTT
CASRTGREPQHF
>.|TRBJ1-5|.|TRBV30
TGTGCCTGGAGTCTCAGTAGCAATCAGCCCCAGCATTTT
CAWSLSSNQPQHF
>.|TRBJ1-2|.|TRBV5-6
TGTGCCAGCAGCTTGGTAAAGAACTATCTAGATGGCTACACCTTC
CASSLVKNYLDGYTF
>TRBD2|TRBJ2-1|.|TRBV27
TGTGCCAGCGGGACTAGCGCTGAGCAGTTCTTC
CASGTSAEQFF
>.|TRBJ2-5|.|TRBV9
TGTGCCAGCAGCGTAGAAGCGGAAGCCGCAGAGACCCAGTACTTC
CASSVEAEAAETQYF